This passage covers 21 T cell receptor beta chains from one sample sequenced in a study of Ad26.COV2.S vaccination and SARS-CoV-2 variants. Described treatment: roughly 19 received Ad26.COV2.S at low or high dose, single or two shots; 5 received placebo; per-sample allocation not given. The investigators took samples on day 63 after the first vaccine or placebo injection. Repertoires were generated with immunoSEQ multiplex PCR, while TCRdb's copy carries only in-frame clones and drops some. The sample consists of roughly 300,000 clones, about 87% of them appearing once. Here the sequenced sample was peripheral blood, taken in a trial of Ad26.COV2.S vaccine versus placebo. The source of these receptors is a person between 18 and 65 years old who received the Ad26.COV2.S COVID-19 vaccine or a placebo.

The V call is TRBV15, the J call TRBJ1-2; D gene ambiguous. Germline V gives CDR1 LNHNV, CDR2 YYDKDF (reference sequence). V lost 0 bases and J 0 bases, leaving 11 bases between the germline ends. This CDR3 is built from 16 residues. The chain's CDR3 is CATSRDSGVANYGYTF. The CDR3 region has the DNA TGTGCCACCAGCAGAGATTCGGGCGTGGCTAACTATGGCTACACCTTC.

The V gene is TRBV19, the J gene TRBJ1-4; the D is unclear. Trimming shortened V by 5 bases and J by 0 bases, and 13 bases separated the two germline ends. CDR3 size: 16 residues. CDR1 and CDR2 (germline): LNHDA, SQIVND (reference sequence). The CDR3, as DNA: TGTGCCAGTAGTTATCGGAGGGAGGCAACTAATGAAAAACTGTTTTTT. Protein sequence: CASSYRREATNEKLFF.

This chain connects TRBV10-2 to TRBJ1-1; D perhaps matches TRBD1 (6 bases). Germline V gene sequence: CDR1 WSHSY, CDR2 SAAADI. The CDR3 consists of 16 residues. Trimming removed 3 bases from V and 0 bases from J, with 14 bases in between. The CDR3 nucleotides are TGCGCCAGCAGTGACGGGGGGCAGTCTATGAACACTGAAGCTTTCTTT. Encoded protein: CASSDGGQSMNTEAFF.

The genes are TRBV5-6 and TRBJ1-1, with D tentatively TRBD1 (6 bases). With 5 bases removed from V and 0 bases from J, the gap between germline ends came to 14 bases. Germline loops: CDR1 SGHDT, CDR2 YYEEEE. The CDR3 covers 15 residues. Here the CDR3 DNA reads TGTGCCAGCAGTTGGGGGGCGGTCATGAACACTGAAGCTTTCTTT. It is translated as CASSWGAVMNTEAFF.

This clone has a handful of counts. The chain combines TRBV29-1 with TRBJ2-6, with D maybe TRBD2 (5 bases). Germline V lookup: CDR1 SQVTM, CDR2 ANQGSEA. V lost 4 bases and J lost 3, with 10 bases in between. This CDR3 comprises 14 residues. CDR3: CSVVSGGGANVLTF. CDR3 nucleotides: TGCAGCGTTGTGAGCGGCGGTGGGGCCAACGTCCTGACTTTC.

In its sample, this clone was seen a few times. The V call is TRBV6-5, the J call TRBJ1-5; a weak D match, TRBD1 (5 bases). The V end lost 2 bases, the J end lost 0 bases, and 8 bases lay between the germline ends. The CDR3 runs to 15 residues. Germline V gives CDR1 MNHEY, CDR2 SVGAGI. The DNA for the CDR3 is TGTGCCAGCAGTTACAGGGGAGATAGCAATCAGCCCCAGCATTTT. It specifies CASSYRGDSNQPQHF.

The chain employs TRBV4-2 and TRBJ1-4; maybe TRBD1 (6 bases). The germline gives CDR1 LGHNA, CDR2 YNFKEQ. V shed 5 bases and J shed 3 bases, with 16 bases lying between them. The CDR3 consists of 16 residues. The CDR3 region has the DNA TGTGCCAGCAGCGCACAGGGAAGTGGGTCTAATGAAAAACTGTTTTTT. Its translation: CASSAQGSGSNEKLFF.

This clone was detected only a few times. The chain combines TRBV20-1 with TRBJ1-2; D not resolved. Trimming pared 3 bases from V and 0 bases from J, leaving 5 bases between. This CDR3 is 12 amino acids long. From germline, CDR1 is DFQATT and CDR2 SNEGSKA (reference sequence). This CDR3 is CSASRPNYGYTF. DNA for the CDR3: TGCAGTGCTAGTAGACCTAACTATGGCTACACCTTC.

The chain combines TRBV7-3 with TRBJ2-1, with D unclear. The CDR3 totals 12 residues. The germline CDR1 and CDR2 sequences are SGHTA and FQGTGA. The V end was cut by 5 bases, the J end by 3 bases, with 5 bases between. CDR3 bases: TGTGCCAGCAGCCCGATCTACAATGAGCAGTTCTTC. Translation gives CASSPIYNEQFF.

The chain combines TRBV6-5 with TRBJ2-5, with a possible D match to TRBD2 (5 bases). CDR3 length: 15 amino acids. V dropped 6 bases and J dropped 1 base, with 15 bases sitting between them. CDR1 MNHEY and CDR2 SVGAGI come from the germline V gene. The CDR3 DNA reads as TGTGCCAGCAGCCCGGAGGATGGTCGCCAAGAGACCCAGTACTTC. Translation gives CASSPEDGRQETQYF.

This rearrangement joins TRBV5-6 to TRBJ2-1; no firm D call. The CDR3 has 14 residues. Trimming left V 0 bases short and J 6 bases short, with 10 bases between. Germline values: CDR1 SGHDT, CDR2 YYEEEE. CDR3 sequence: CASSLGDFTNEQFF. The DNA of the CDR3 is TGTGCCAGCAGCTTGGGCGACTTTACCAATGAGCAGTTCTTC. Full variable domain (rest looked up from reference TRBV5-6 and TRBJ2-1): DAGVTQSPTHLIKTRGQQVTLRCSPKSGHDTVSWYQQALGQGPQFIFQYYEEEERQRGNFPDRFSGHQFPNYSSELNVNALLLGDSALYLCASSLGDFTNEQFFGPGTRLTVL.

This rearrangement joins TRBV6-5 to TRBJ2-7; TRBD1 agrees at 9 bases. V was pared by 9 bases and J by 3 bases, with 9 bases of the junction left unmatched. The CDR3 extends over 14 amino acids. Per the germline V gene, CDR1 is MNHEY and CDR2 is SVGAGI. The DNA for the CDR3 is TGTGCCAGTGACCGGGACAGGGTTAACTACGAGCAGTACTTC. It yields the protein CASDRDRVNYEQYF.

As concerns this clone: Other DNA sequences from this sample encode an identical CDR3 as well. The gene calls are TRBV12-3 or TRBV12-4 and TRBJ2-1; the D is unclear. This CDR3 is 11 amino acids long. V gave up 5 bases and J gave up 4 bases, with 3 bases separating them. The CDR3: CASSLYNEQFF. The CDR3 DNA sequence: TGTGCCAGCAGTCTTTACAATGAGCAGTTCTTC.

The chain recombines TRBV5-6 with TRBJ2-3, with 7 bases aligning to TRBD1. CDR1 is SGHDT and CDR2 is YYEEEE in the germline V gene. J was trimmed by 2 bases and V by 1 base; bases with no gene match: 4. This CDR3 region has 15 residues. CDR3 nucleotides: TGTGCCAGCAGCTTGAGGGGGCCCCTCACAGATACGCAGTATTTT. The encoded protein is CASSLRGPLTDTQYF.

The J gene is TRBJ2-7, the V gene TRBV4-2, with D perhaps matching TRBD2 (6 bases). The V end lost 1 base, the J end lost 3 bases, and 16 bases lay between the germline ends. The germline V gene has CDR1 LGHNA and CDR2 YNFKEQ. The length of the CDR3 is 16 residues. Here the CDR3 reads CASSQVGASEHYEQYF. CDR3 nucleotide sequence: TGTGCCAGCAGCCAAGTAGGTGCTAGCGAGCACTACGAGCAGTACTTC.

CDR3 in amino acids: CASLGGRDSSYEQYF. CDR3 bases: TGTGCCAGTTTAGGGGGCCGGGACTCCTCCTACGAGCAGTACTTC. The chain is built from TRBV7-8 and TRBJ2-7; D possibly corresponds to TRBD1 (7 bases). Germline CDR1 is SGHVS and CDR2 is FQNEAQ. The V end was cut by 9 bases, the J end by 0 bases, with 18 bases between. This CDR3 region has 15 residues.

The V gene is TRBV27, the J gene TRBJ1-5; no definite D call. Germline V lookup: CDR1 MNHEY, CDR2 SMNVEV (reference sequence). The V end was cut by 0 bases, the J end by 3 bases, with 3 bases between. This CDR3 region has 13 residues. CDR3 in DNA: TGTGCCAGCAGTTTATCGCACAATCAGCCCCAGCATTTT. Amino acids: CASSLSHNQPQHF.

This clone has just one count. The V and J genes are TRBV4-1 and TRBJ2-1; 8 bases are shared with TRBD2. This CDR3 is built from 19 residues. CDR1 is MGHRA and CDR2 is YSYEKL in the germline V gene. V trimming: 0 bases; J trimming: 4 bases; junction bases outside the gene matches: 14. The CDR3, as DNA: TGCGCCAGCAGCCAAGATTTAACTAGCGGAGCTACTTTTTACAATGAGCAGTTCTTC. Its translation: CASSQDLTSGATFYNEQFF.

The chain uses TRBV12-5 and TRBJ2-7; a weak D match, TRBD2 (5 bases). CDR1 is LGHNT and CDR2 is FRNRAP in the germline V gene. The V gene lost 0 bases and the J gene lost 5 bases, with 11 bases spanning the gap. There are 14 residues in the CDR3. CDR3 sequence (DNA): TGTGCTAGTGGTTTGGTACCGCAGGAGGACGAGCAGTACTTC. The encoded protein is CASGLVPQEDEQYF.

The gene calls are TRBV6-2 or TRBV6-3 and TRBJ1-1; D is possibly TRBD1 (5 bases). The germline V and J ends were trimmed by 7 bases and 3 bases, with 21 bases remaining between them. The CDR3 runs to 16 residues. Germline values: CDR1 MNHEY, CDR2 SVGEGT. The CDR3 nucleotides are TGTGCCAGCACCCCCTCGAAAAGGGGTAGTTACACTGAAGCTTTCTTT. The encoded protein is CASTPSKRGSYTEAFF.

This clone appeared many times. The chain carries TRBV7-9 and TRBJ2-3; 14 positions agree with TRBD2. The CDR3 totals 15 residues. The J segment lost 3 bases and the V segment lost 5 bases, leaving 1 base of the junction unmatched. Per germline, CDR1 SEHNR and CDR2 FQNEAQ (reference sequence). The CDR3 spells CASSRTSGRTDTQYF. The DNA for the CDR3 is TGTGCCAGCAGCAGGACTAGCGGGAGGACAGATACGCAGTATTTT.